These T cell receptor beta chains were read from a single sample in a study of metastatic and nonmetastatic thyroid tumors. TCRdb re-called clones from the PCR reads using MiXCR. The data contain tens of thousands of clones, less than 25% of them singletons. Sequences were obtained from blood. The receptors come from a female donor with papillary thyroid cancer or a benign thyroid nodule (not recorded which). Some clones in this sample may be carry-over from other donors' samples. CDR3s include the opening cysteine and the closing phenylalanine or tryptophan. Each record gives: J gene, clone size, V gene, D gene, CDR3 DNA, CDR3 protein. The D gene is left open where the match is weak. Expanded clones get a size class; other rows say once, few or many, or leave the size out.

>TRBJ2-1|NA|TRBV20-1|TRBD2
TGCAGTGCTAGAGACCCCGGAGGTAGCGGGAGAATCGACAATGAGCAGTTCTTC
CSARDPGGSGRIDNEQFF
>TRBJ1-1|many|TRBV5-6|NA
TGTGCCAGCAGCTTGTTTGGAGTAAACACTGAAGCTTTCTTT
CASSLFGVNTEAFF
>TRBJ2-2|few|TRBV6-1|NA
TGTGCCAGCAGAAGGCATATCACCGGGGAGCTGTTTTTT
CASRRHITGELFF
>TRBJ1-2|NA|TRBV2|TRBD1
TGTGCCAGCACCCAGCAGTTAGGGCTCAGGGGGCGAGAGCGTGGCTACACCTTC
CASTQQLGLRGRERGYTF
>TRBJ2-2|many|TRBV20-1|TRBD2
TGCAGTGCCGGGGGGGCTAGCGGGAGCCCCGGGGAGCTGTTTTTT
CSAGGASGSPGELFF
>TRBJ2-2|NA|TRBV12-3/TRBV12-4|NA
TGTGCCAGCACTTTCCGAACCGGGGAGCTGTTTTTT
CASTFRTGELFF
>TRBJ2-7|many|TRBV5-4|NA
TGTGCCAGCAGCCCTACTGGGGGGCAGAGGAACGAGCAGTACTTC
CASSPTGGQRNEQYF
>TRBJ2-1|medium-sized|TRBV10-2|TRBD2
TGCGCCAGCAGTTTAGCGGGAGGGTACAATGAGCAGTTCTTC
CASSLAGGYNEQFF
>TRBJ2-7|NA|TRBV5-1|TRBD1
TGCGCCAGCAGCTTGAAACCGACTGGGGACAGGGTTTCGTACGAGCAGTACTTC
CASSLKPTGDRVSYEQYF
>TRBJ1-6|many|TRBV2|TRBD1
TGTGCCAGCGTCCCCCGGGACAGGGCGAATAATTCACCCCTCCACTTT
CASVPRDRANNSPLHF
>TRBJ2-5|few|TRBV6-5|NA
TGTGCCAGCAGTTACTCGTGGGGGGGGAGGGGGGAGACCCAGTACTTC
CASSYSWGGRGETQYF
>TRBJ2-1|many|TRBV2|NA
TGTGCCAGCAGTGAGTTGGGTGAGCAGTTCTTC
CASSELGEQFF
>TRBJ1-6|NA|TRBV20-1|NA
TGCAGTGCTAAGCCGGGAGGGTCCTATAATTCACCCCTCCATTTT
CSAKPGGSYNSPLHF
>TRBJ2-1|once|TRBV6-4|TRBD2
TGTGCCAGCAGTGACTCCCCGGGGGGTTCAAATGAGCAGTTCTTC
CASSDSPGGSNEQFF
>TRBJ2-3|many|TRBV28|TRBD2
TGTGCCAGCAGTCTCATTTGGGCCACTAGCGGGAGGACAGATACGCAGTATTTT
CASSLIWATSGRTDTQYF
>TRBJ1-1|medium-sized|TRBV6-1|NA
TGTGCCAGCAGTGTCGGGGGAGGGACGTTGGCTGAAGCTTTCTTT
CASSVGGGTLAEAFF
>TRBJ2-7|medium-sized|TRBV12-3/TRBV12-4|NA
TGTGCCAGCAGTTTGGCCCAGCGCTACGAGCAGTACTTC
CASSLAQRYEQYF
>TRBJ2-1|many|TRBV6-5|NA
TGTGCCAGCAGTTACCCACCTGACAGTGGGCCGAAAGAGAGGTTCTTC
CASSYPPDSGPKERFF
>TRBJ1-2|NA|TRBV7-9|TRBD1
TGTGCCAGCAGCCCAGGGGGCGCGACGAAAGGGGGCTACACCTTC
CASSPGGATKGGYTF
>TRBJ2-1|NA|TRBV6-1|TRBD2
TGTGCTAGCAGCCCGGGACTACTAAAGAGCTTC
CASSPGLLKSF
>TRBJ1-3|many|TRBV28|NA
TGTGCCACCCTCGGGGGGAGCTACGGAAACACCATATATTTT
CATLGGSYGNTIYF
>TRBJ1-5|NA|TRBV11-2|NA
TGTGCCGGCAGCTTGGCGACTGATAGCAATCAGCCCCAGCATTTT
CAGSLATDSNQPQHF
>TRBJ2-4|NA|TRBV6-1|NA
TGTGCCAGCAGCCAATGGCAGTCAACGGACATTCAGTACTTC
CASSQWQSTDIQYF
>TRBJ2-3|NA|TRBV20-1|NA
TGCAGTGCCCAGACTTCTTATACGCAGTATTTT
CSAQTSYTQYF
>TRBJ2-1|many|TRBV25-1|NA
TGTGCCTCCACTCCGGGAGCCACCGACAATGAGCAGTTCTTC
CASTPGATDNEQFF
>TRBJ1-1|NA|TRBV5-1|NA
TGCGCCAGCAGCCCCCGGGACCTGAACACTGAAGCTTTCTTT
CASSPRDLNTEAFF
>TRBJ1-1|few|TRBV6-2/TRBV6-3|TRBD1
TGTGCCACTTCACAGGGGGCCTCGGCTTTCTTT
CATSQGASAFF
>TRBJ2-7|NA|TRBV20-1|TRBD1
TGCAGTGCTAGGGTGACAGGGGGTTTTTTCTACGAGCAGTACTTC
CSARVTGGFFYEQYF
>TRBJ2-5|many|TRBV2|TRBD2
TGTGCCAGCAGGGGGGGGGGACAAGAGACCCAGTACTTC
CASRGGGQETQYF
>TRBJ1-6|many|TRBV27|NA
TGCGCCAGCAGTTTAGGGGGGGTTAATTCACCCCTCCACTTT
CASSLGGVNSPLHF
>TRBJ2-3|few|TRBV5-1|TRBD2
TGCGCCAGCAGCTTAGCGGGGGACCGCACAGATACGCAGTATTTT
CASSLAGDRTDTQYF
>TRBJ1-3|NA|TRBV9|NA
TGTGCCAGCAGCGAGGGGACGTTGGGGGGAAACACCATATATTTT
CASSEGTLGGNTIYF
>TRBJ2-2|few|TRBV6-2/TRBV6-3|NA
TGTGCCAGCAGTTGGTGGAGAGGAGGCACCGGGGAGCTGTTTTTT
CASSWWRGGTGELFF
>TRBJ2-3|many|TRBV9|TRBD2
TGTGCCAGCAGCCTTGAGAGCGGGGGCACAGATACGCAGTATTTT
CASSLESGGTDTQYF
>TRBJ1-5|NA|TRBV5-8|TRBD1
TGTGCCAGCAGCGGGGGGACAGGGACTAGCAATCAGCCCCAGCATTTT
CASSGGTGTSNQPQHF
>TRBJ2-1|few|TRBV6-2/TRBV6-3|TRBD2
TGTACCAGCAAGTCCAGCGGGAAATATGAGAAGTTCTTC
CTSKSSGKYEKFF
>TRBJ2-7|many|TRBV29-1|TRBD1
TGCAGCGTCTCCGGGACAGGGAGTGGGATTACGACCTACGAGCAGTACTTC
CSVSGTGSGITTYEQYF
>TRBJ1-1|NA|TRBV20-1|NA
TGCAGTGCTATAGATTTGATGTCCACTGAAGCTTTCTTT
CSAIDLMSTEAFF
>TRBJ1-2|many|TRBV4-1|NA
TGCGCCAGCAGCCAAGATATTACGACGGTCTATGGCTACACCTTC
CASSQDITTVYGYTF
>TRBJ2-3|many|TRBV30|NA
TGTGCCTGGACCCACCCGGGACGGAGAACAGATACGCAGTATTTT
CAWTHPGRRTDTQYF
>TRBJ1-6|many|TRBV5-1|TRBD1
TGCGCCAGCAGCGGAGGACAGGGCTATAATTCACCCCTCCACTTT
CASSGGQGYNSPLHF
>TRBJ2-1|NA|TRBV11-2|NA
TGTGCCAGCAGCTCGGAGACCCTCTACAATGAGCAGTTCTTC
CASSSETLYNEQFF
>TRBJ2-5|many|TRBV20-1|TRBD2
TGCAGTGCTAGAGTGGGTAGCGGGGGTCAGGAGACCCAGTACTTC
CSARVGSGGQETQYF
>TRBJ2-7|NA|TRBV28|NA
TGTGCCAGCAGTTCGACGGGAGTCGAGCAGTACTTC
CASSSTGVEQYF
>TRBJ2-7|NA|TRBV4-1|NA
TGCGCCAGCAGCCAAGCTAGCGACAATTCCTACGAGCAGTACTTC
CASSQASDNSYEQYF
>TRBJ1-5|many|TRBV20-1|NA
TGCAGTGCTAGATGGGCGGGGTCCAGCAATCAGCCCCAGCATTTT
CSARWAGSSNQPQHF
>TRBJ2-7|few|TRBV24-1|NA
TGTGCCACCAGTGATACCCGGGGTCCGTACTTC
CATSDTRGPYF
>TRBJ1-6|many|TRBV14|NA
TGTGCCAGCAGCCAAGGCAGGAGGTCACCCCTCCACTTT
CASSQGRRSPLHF
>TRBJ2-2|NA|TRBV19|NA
TGTGCCAGTAGGCTTCCGGCGAACACCGGGGAGCTGTTTTTT
CASRLPANTGELFF
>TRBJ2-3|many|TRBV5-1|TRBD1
TGCGCCAGCAGCTTGGCGCAGGGGGCAGATACGCAGTATTTT
CASSLAQGADTQYF
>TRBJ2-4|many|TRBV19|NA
TGTGCCAGTAGTCCCCAGGATCTAGCCAAAAACATTCAGTACTTC
CASSPQDLAKNIQYF
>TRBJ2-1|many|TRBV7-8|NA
TGTGCCAGCAGCCTCCGACAGGACAGTTCGGGGAATGAGCAGTTCTTC
CASSLRQDSSGNEQFF
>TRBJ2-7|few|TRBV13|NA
TGTGCCAGCAGCTTAGAAGGGAGCTCCTACGAGCAGTACTTC
CASSLEGSSYEQYF